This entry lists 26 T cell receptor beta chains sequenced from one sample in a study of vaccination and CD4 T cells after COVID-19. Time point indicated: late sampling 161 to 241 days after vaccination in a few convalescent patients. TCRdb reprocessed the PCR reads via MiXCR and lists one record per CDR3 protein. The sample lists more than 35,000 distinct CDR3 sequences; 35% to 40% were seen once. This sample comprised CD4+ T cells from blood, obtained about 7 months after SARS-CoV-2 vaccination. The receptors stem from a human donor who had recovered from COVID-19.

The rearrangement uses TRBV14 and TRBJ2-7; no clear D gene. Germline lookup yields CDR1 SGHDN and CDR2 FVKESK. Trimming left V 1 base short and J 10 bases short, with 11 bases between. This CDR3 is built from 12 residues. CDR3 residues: CASSQAHMSQYF. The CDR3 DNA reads TGTGCCAGCAGCCAAGCGCATATGTCACAGTACTTC.

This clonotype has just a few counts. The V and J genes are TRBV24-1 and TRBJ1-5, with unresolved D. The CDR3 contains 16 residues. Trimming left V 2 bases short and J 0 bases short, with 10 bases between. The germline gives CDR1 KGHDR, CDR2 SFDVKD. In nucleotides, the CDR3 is TGTGCCACCAGTGATTCAAAGATATCTAGCAATCAGCCCCAGCATTTT. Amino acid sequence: CATSDSKISSNQPQHF.

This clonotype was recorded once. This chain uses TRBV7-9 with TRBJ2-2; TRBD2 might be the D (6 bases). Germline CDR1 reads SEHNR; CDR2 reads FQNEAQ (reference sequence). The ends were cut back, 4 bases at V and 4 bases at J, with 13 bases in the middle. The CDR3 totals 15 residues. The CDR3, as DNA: TGTGCCAGCAGCTCGAGCGGGTGGAGCACCGGGGAGCTGTTTTTT. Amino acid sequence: CASSSSGWSTGELFF.

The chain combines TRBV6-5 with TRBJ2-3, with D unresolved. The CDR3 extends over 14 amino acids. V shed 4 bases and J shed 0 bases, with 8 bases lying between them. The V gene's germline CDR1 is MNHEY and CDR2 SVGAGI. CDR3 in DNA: TGTGCCAGCAGTTTAGACTCTAGCACAGATACGCAGTATTTT. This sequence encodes CASSLDSSTDTQYF.

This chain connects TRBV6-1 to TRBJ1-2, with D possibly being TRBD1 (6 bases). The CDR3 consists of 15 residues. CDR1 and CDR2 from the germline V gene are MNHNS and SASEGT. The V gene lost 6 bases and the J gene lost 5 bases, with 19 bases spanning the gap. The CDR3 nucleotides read TGTGCCAGCAGGTTCCGGGACACCAAACTTTATGGCTACACCTTC. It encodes CASRFRDTKLYGYTF.

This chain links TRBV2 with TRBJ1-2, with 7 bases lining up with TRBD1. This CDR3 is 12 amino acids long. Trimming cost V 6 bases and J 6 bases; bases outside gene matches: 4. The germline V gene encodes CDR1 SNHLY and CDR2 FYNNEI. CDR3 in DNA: TGTGCCAGCAGCGACAGGGAGAATGGCTACACCTTC. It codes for CASSDRENGYTF.

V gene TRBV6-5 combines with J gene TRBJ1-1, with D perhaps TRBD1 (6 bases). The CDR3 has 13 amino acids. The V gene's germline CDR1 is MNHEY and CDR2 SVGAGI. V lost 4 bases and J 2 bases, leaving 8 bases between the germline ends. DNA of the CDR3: TGTGCCAGCAGTTGGACAGCCAACACTGAAGCTTTCTTT. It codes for CASSWTANTEAFF.

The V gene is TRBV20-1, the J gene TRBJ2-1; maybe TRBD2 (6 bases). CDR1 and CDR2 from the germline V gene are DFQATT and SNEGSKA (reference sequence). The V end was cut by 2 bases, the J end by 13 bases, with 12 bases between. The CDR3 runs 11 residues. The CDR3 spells CSARLRGLQFF. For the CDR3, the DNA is TGCAGTGCTAGACTACGGGGGTTACAGTTCTTC.

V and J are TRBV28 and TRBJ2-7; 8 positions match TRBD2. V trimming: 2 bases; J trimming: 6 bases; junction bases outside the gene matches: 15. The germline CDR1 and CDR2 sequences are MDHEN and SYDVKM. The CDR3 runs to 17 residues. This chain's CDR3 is CASSLASTQREWCEQYF. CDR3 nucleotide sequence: TGTGCCAGCAGTTTAGCCTCCACCCAGCGGGAGTGGTGCGAGCAGTACTTC.

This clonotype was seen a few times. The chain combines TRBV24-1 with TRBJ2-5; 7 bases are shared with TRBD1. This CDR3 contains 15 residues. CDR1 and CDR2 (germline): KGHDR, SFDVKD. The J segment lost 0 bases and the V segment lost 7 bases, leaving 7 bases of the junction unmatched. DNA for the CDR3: TGTGCCACCAGCGACCTAGGACAGGACCAAGAGACCCAGTACTTC. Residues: CATSDLGQDQETQYF.

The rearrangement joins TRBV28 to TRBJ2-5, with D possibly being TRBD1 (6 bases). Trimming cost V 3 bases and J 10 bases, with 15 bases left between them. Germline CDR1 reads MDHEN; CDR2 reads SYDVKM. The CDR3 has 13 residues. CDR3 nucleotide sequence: TGTGCCAGCAGTTTCCCAGGGGAAGAGGGCCAGTACTTC. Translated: CASSFPGEEGQYF.

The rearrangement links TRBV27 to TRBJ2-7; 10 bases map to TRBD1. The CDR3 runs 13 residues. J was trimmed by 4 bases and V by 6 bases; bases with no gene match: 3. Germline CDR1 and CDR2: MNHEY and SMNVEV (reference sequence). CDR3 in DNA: TGTGCCAGCAGGGGACAGGGGAATTACGAGCAGTACTTC. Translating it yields CASRGQGNYEQYF.

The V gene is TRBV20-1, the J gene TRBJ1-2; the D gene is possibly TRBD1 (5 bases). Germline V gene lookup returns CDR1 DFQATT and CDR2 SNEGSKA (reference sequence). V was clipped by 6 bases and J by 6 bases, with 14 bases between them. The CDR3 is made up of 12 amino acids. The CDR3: CSAWDLEHGYTF. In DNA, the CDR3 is TGCAGTGCGTGGGACCTCGAGCATGGCTACACCTTC.

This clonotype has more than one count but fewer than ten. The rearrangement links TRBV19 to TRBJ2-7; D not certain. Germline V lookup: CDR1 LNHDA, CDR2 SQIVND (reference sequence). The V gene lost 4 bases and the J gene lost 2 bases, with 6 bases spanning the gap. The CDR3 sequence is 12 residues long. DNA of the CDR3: TGTGCCAGTAGTAACAGAGCCTACGAGCAGTACTTC. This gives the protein CASSNRAYEQYF.

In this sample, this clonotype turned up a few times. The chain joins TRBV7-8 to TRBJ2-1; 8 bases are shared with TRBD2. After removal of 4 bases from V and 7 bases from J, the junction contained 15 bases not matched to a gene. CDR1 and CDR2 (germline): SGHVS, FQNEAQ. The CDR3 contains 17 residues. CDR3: CASSSPAGSGIRNEQFF. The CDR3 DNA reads TGTGCCAGCAGCTCCCCCGCCGGTAGCGGGATTCGAAATGAGCAGTTCTTC.

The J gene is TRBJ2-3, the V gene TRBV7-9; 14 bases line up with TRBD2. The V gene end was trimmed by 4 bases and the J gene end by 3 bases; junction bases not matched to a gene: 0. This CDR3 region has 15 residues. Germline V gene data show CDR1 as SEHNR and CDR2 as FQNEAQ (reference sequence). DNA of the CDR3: TGTGCCAGCAGCTGGACTAGCGGGGGGACAGATACGCAGTATTTT. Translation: CASSWTSGGTDTQYF.

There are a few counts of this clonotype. CDR3 nucleotide sequence: TGCAGTGCTAGAGAGACAGGGTTTCCGGAAAAACTGTTTTTT. It translates to CSARETGFPEKLFF. The chain links TRBV20-1 to TRBJ1-4, with 7 nucleotides matching TRBD1. Germline V gene data show CDR1 as DFQATT and CDR2 as SNEGSKA (reference sequence). Trimming took 0 bases from V and 8 from J; bases not matched to a gene: 6. The CDR3 loop spans 14 amino acids.

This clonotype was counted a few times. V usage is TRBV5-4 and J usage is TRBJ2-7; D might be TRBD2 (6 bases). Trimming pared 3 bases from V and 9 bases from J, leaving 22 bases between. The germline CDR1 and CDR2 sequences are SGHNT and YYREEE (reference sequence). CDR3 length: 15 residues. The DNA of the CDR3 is TGTGCCAGCAGCTCCAGAGACTCGGGACTCAGAATGCAGTACTTC. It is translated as CASSSRDSGLRMQYF.

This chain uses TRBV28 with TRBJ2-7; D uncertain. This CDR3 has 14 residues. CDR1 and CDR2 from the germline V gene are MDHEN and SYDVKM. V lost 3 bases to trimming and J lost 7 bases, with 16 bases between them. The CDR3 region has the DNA TGTGCCAGCAGTTTCCCTGGGGTAGCTGGAGAGCAGTACTTC. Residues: CASSFPGVAGEQYF.

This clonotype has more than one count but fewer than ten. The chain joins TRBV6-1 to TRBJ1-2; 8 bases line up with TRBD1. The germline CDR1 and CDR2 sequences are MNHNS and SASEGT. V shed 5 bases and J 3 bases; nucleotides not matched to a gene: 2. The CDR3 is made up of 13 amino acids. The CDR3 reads CASSPDRDYGYTF. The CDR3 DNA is TGTGCCAGCAGTCCGGACAGGGACTATGGCTACACCTTC.

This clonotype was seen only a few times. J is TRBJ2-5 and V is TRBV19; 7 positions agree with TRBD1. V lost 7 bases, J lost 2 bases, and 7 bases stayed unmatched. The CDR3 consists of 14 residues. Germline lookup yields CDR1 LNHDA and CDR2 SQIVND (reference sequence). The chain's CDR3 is CASTPGRGQETQYF. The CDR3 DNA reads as TGTGCCAGTACCCCTGGCAGGGGGCAAGAGACCCAGTACTTC.

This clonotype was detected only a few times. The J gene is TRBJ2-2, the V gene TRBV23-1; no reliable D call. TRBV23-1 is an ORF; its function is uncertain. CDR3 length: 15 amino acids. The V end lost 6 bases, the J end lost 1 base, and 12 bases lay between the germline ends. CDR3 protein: CASSLPQMNTGELFF. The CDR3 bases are TGCGCCAGCAGCCTCCCCCAGATGAACACCGGGGAGCTGTTTTTT.

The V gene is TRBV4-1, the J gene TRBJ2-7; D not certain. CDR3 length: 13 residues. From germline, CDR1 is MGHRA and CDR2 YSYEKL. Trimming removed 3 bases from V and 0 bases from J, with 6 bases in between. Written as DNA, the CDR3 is TGCGCCAGCAGCCACACGGCCTCCTACGAGCAGTACTTC. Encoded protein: CASSHTASYEQYF.

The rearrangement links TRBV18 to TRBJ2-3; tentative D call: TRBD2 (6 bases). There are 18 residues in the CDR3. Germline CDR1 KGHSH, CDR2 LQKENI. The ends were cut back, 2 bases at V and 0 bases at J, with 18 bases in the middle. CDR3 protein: CASSPRLVGGESTDTQYF. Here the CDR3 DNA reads TGTGCCAGCTCACCAAGGTTGGTTGGCGGGGAAAGCACAGATACGCAGTATTTT. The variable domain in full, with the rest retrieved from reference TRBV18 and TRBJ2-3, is NAGVMQNPRHLVRRRGQEARLRCSPMKGHSHVYWYRQLPEEGLKFMVYLQKENIIDESGMPKERFSAEFPKEGPSILRIQQVVRGDSAAYFCASSPRLVGGESTDTQYFGPGTRLTVL.

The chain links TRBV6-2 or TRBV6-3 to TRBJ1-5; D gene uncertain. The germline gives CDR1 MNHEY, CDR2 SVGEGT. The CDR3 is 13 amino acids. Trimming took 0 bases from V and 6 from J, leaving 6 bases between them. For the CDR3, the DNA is TGTGCCAGCAGTTACTCCCATGGTCAGCCCCAGCATTTT. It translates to CASSYSHGQPQHF.

The CDR3: CASSLPGTGAYEQYF. The CDR3 DNA is TGTGCCAGCAGTTTACCAGGGACTGGGGCCTACGAGCAGTACTTC. The chain uses TRBV28 and TRBJ2-7; TRBD2 is a possible D gene (6 bases). The CDR3 loop spans 15 amino acids. Per the germline V gene, CDR1 is MDHEN and CDR2 is SYDVKM. Trimming removed 2 bases at V and 2 bases at J, with 13 bases between.